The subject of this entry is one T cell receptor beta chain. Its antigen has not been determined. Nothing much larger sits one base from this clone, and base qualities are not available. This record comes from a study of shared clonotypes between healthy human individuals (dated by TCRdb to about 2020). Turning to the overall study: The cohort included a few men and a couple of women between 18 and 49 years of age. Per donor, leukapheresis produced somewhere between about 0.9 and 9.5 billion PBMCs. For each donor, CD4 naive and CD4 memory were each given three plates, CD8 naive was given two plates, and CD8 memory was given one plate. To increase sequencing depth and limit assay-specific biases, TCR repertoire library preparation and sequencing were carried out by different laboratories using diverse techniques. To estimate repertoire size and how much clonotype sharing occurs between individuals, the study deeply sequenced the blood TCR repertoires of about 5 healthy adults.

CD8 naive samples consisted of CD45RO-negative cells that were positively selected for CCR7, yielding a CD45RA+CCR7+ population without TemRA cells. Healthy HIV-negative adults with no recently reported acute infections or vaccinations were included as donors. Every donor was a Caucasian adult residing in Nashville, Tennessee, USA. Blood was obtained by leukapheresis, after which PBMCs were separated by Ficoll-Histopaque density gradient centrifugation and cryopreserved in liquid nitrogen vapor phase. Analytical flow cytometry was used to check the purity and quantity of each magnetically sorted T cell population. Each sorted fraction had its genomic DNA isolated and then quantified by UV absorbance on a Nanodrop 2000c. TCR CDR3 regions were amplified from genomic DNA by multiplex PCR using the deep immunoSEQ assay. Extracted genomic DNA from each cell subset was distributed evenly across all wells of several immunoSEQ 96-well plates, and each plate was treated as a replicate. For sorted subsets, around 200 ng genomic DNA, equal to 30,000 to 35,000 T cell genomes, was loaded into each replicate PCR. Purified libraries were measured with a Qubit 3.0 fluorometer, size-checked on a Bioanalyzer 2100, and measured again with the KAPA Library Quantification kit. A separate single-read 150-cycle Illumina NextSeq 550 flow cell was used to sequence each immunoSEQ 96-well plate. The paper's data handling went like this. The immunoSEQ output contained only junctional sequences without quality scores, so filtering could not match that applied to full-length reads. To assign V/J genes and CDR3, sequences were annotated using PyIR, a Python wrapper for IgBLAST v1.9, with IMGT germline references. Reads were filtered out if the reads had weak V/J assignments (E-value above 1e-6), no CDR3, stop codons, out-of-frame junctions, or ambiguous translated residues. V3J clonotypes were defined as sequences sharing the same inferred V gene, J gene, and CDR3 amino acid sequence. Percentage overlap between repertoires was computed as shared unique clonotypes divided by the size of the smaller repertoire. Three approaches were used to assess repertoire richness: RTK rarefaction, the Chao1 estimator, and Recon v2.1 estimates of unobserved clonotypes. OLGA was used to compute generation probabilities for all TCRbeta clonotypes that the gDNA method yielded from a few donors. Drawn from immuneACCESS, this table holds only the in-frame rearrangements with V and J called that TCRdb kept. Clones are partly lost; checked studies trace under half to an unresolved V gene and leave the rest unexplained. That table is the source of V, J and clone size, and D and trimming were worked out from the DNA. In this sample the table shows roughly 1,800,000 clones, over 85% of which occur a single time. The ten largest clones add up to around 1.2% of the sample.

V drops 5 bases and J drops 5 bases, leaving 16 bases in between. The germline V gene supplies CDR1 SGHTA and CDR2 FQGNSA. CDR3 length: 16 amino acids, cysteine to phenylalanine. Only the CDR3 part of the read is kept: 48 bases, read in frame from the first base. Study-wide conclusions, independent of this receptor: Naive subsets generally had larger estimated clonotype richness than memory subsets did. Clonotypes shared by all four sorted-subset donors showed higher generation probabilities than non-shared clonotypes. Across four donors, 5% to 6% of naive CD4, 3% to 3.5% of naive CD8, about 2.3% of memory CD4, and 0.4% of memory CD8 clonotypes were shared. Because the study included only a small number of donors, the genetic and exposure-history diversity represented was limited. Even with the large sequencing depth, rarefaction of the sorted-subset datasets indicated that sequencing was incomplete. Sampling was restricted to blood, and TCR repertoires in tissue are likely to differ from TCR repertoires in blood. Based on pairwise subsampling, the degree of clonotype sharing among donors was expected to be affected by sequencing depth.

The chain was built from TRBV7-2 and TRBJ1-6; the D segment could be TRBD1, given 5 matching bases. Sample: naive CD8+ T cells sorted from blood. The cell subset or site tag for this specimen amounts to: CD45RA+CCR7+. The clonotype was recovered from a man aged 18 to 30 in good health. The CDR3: CASSPRADSNNSPLHF. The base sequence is TGTGCCAGCAGCCCCAGGGCCGACAGCAATAATTCACCCCTCCACTTT.